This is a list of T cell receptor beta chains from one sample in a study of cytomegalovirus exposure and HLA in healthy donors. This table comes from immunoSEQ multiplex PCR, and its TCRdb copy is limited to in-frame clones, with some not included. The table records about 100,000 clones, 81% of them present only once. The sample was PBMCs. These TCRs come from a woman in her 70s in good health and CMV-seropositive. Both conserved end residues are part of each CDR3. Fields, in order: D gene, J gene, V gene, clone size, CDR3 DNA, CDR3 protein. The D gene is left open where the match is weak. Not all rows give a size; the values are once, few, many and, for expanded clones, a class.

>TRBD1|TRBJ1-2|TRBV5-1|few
TGCGCCAGCAGCTTGATGACAGGGGACGGCTACACCTTC
CASSLMTGDGYTF
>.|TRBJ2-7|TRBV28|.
TGTGCCAGCAGCGTTTTTTACGAGCAGTACTTC
CASSVFYEQYF
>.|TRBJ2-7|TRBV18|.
TGTGCCAGCTCACCCGGGGCAGGGGAAGGCTACGAGCAGTACTTC
CASSPGAGEGYEQYF
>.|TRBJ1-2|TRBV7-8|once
TGTGCCAGCAGCTTACGACAGGCTTCAGCTAACTATGGCTACACCTTC
CASSLRQASANYGYTF
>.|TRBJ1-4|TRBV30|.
TGTGCCTGGGGAGTCGGGGTCACCTTTGCAACTAATGAAAAACTGTTTTTT
CAWGVGVTFATNEKLFF
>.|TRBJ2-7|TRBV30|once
TGTGCCTGGAATTCAGGGGTGCCCTACGAGCGGTACTTC
CAWNSGVPYERYF
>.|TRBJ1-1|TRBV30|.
TGTGCCTGGAGTACCACAGGGTCGGGTACGGCTTTCTTT
CAWSTTGSGTAFF
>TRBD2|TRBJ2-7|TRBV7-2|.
TGTGCCAGCAGCTTAGGAGGGACTAGCGGGATTACGGGAGAGCAGTACTTC
CASSLGGTSGITGEQYF
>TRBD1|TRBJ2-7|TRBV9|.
TGTGCCAGCAGCGCGACAGGGGGCGCGTACGAGCAGTACTTC
CASSATGGAYEQYF
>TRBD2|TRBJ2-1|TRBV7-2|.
TGTGCCAGCAGCTCCAGACTAGCCCATGAGCAGTTCTTC
CASSSRLAHEQFF
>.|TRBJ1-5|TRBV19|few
TGTGCCAGTAGTGTCTACAGGGTCCCCAATCAGCCCCAGCATTTT
CASSVYRVPNQPQHF
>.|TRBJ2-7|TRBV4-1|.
TGCGCCAGCAGCCAAGACGGGTTAGCGGTAGCGGCCCCCTACGAGCAGTACTTC
CASSQDGLAVAAPYEQYF
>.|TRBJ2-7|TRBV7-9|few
TGTGCCAGCAGCTTAAGGGGGACCTACGAGCAGTACTTC
CASSLRGTYEQYF
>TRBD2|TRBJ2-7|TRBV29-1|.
TGCAGCGTTGAGGAGGGGCTAGCGGGAGACGAGCAGTACTTC
CSVEEGLAGDEQYF
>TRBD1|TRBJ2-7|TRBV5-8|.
TGTGCCAGCAGGCCGGGGACAGGTAGCTACGAGCAGTACTTC
CASRPGTGSYEQYF
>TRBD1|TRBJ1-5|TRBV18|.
TGTGCCAGCTCACAAGAACAGGGGTTCGGTCAGCCCCAGCATTTT
CASSQEQGFGQPQHF
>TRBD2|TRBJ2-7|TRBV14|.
TGTGCCAGCAGCCAAACCCAGAGCGGGAGGTCCGAGCAGTACTTC
CASSQTQSGRSEQYF
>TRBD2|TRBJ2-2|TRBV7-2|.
TGTGCCAGCAGCTCCTCTAGCGGGAGGGCCCACACCGGGGAGCTGTTTTTT
CASSSSSGRAHTGELFF
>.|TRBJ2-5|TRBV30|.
TGTGCCTGGAGGTTCTCTTTGGAGACCCAGTACTTC
CAWRFSLETQYF
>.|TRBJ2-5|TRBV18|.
TGTGCCAGCTCACCACAGGGGTGGGAGACCCAGTACTTC
CASSPQGWETQYF
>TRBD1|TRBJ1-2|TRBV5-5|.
TGTGCCAGCAGCTCATTTCCGGGACAGGGCGATAACTATGGCTACACCTTC
CASSSFPGQGDNYGYTF
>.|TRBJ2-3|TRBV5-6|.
TGTGCCAGCAGCTTGTATGAGACAGATACGCAGTATTTT
CASSLYETDTQYF
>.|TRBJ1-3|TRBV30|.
TGTGCTTCAACAGGGCCCGTCGGGAACACCATATATTTT
CASTGPVGNTIYF
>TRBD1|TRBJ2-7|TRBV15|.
TGTGCCACCAGCAGGAAGATAGGTGGACAGGGGGCCGAGCAGTACTTC
CATSRKIGGQGAEQYF
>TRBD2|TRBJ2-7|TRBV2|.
TGTGCCAGCAGCGCCCTAGCGGGACTTGACGAGCAGTACTTC
CASSALAGLDEQYF
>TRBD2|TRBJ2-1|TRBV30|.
TGTGCCTGGGGGACTAGCGAGATCTACAATGAGCAGTTCTTC
CAWGTSEIYNEQFF
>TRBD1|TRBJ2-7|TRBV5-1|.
TGCGCCAGCAGCCGAAATACAGGGACAGGCTCCTACGAGCAGTACTTC
CASSRNTGTGSYEQYF
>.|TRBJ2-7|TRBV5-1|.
TGCGCCAGCAGCTTCGGCGGTGAGGGCGGCGAGCAGTACTTC
CASSFGGEGGEQYF
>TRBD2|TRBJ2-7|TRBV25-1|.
TGTGCCAGCGGACGGGAGGTGGACGAGCAGTACTTC
CASGREVDEQYF
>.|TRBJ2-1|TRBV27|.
TGTGCCAGCAGCCGCTTGACAGTCTCCTACAATGAGCAGTTCTTC
CASSRLTVSYNEQFF
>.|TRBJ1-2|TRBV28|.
TGTGCCAGCAGTCTCAATGTACAAACCTATGGCTACACCTTC
CASSLNVQTYGYTF
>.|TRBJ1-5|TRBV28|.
TGTGCCAGCAGTTTACCGGTTCCTCGGGGCAATCAGCCCCAGCATTTT
CASSLPVPRGNQPQHF
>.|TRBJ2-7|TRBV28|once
TGTGCCAGCATTCGGACGGACCCAGGGGACTACGAGCAGTACTTC
CASIRTDPGDYEQYF
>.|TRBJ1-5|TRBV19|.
TGTGCCAGTAGTACCTTCAGGGAATCAAATCAGCCCCAGCATTTT
CASSTFRESNQPQHF
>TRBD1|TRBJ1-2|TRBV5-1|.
TGCGCCAGCAGCGGACAGGGAGACTATGGCTACACCTTC
CASSGQGDYGYTF
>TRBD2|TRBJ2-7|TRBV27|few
TGTGCCAGCAGTTTAATACCCTCTAGCGGCGGGAGGGCCACCGAGCAGTACTTC
CASSLIPSSGGRATEQYF
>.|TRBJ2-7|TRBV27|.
TGTGCCAGCAGGTCAGGGCTGGGGGGAGAGCAGTACTTC
CASRSGLGGEQYF
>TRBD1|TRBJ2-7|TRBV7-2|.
TGTGCCAGCAGCTTAGCAGGTACAGGGGCCCCCTACGAGCAGTACTTC
CASSLAGTGAPYEQYF
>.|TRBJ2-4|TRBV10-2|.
TGCGCCAGCAGTGGAGGGTTTGGCGGCTGGGACATTCAGTACTTC
CASSGGFGGWDIQYF
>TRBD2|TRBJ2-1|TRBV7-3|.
TGTGCCAGCAGCCTGACTAGCGGGGACTACAATGAGCAGTTCTTC
CASSLTSGDYNEQFF
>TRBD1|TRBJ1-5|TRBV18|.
TGTGCCAGCTCGTCCGACAGGGCCAATCAGCCCCAGCATTTT
CASSSDRANQPQHF
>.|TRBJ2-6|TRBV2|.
TGTGCCAGCCGCCGGAGCTCTGGGGCCAACGTCCTGACTTTC
CASRRSSGANVLTF